Listed below are T cell receptor beta chains from one sample, sequenced in a study of cytomegalovirus exposure and HLA in healthy donors. Profiled with immunoSEQ multiplex PCR; TCRdb holds only in-frame clones, not every one. The sample has about 100,000 clones; around 76% are singletons. Sequencing was performed on PBMCs. These receptors were obtained from a woman in her sixties or seventies in good health and CMV-seropositive. Each CDR3 is given with its conserved first and last residue.

TRBJ1-2,TRBV19,CASSKGQPTFYGYTF
TRBJ1-1,TRBV29-1,CSVERVLGTEAFF
TRBJ1-5,TRBV18,CASSPEHLSNQPQHF
TRBJ1-3,TRBV11-2,CASSLDWGGNTIYF
TRBJ2-1,TRBV29-1,CSVGPTSGSPVGYNEQFF
TRBJ2-7,TRBV27,CASSLYSDRVYEQYF
TRBJ2-2,TRBV18,CASSPQGADGELFF
TRBJ1-6,TRBV7-6,CASSEGTDSPLHF
TRBJ2-2,TRBV25-1,CASSSRTSGENTGELFF
TRBJ2-3,TRBV27,CASSPGTAQYF
TRBJ2-1,TRBV19,CASRGAGIAGGEQFF
TRBJ2-5,TRBV29-1,CSVEGGFQETQYF
TRBJ2-7,TRBV29-1,CSAEGLAPNEQYF
TRBJ2-1,TRBV10-2,CASSPGLAGVWSYNEQFF
TRBJ2-1,TRBV2,CASSGGLAAYNEQFF
TRBJ2-7,TRBV27,CASSRGGYEQYF
TRBJ1-2,TRBV7-9,CASSLAGGYGYTF